Below, 10 T cell receptor beta chains from the same sample are listed, as sequenced in a study of T cell changes during pregnancy in multiple sclerosis. Method: immunoSEQ multiplex PCR; TCRdb's copy keeps in-frame clones and lacks some. The sample yields 85,000 to 90,000 clones, around 94% seen once. The source was peripheral blood, collected after pregnancy. These receptors came from a female donor in good health, enrolled as a control in a pregnancy study.

This rearrangement joins TRBV5-1 to TRBJ1-3, with TRBD1 matching over 7 bases. CDR1 and CDR2 (germline): SGHRS, YFSETQ. This CDR3 contains 14 residues. V was clipped by 0 bases and J by 9 bases; unmatched bases: 6. The CDR3 region is CASSLATGAGTIYF. CDR3 coding DNA: TGCGCCAGCAGCTTGGCCACAGGGGCAGGCACCATATATTTT. The full variable domain, rest sourced from reference TRBV5-1 and TRBJ1-3, is KAGVTQTPRYLIKTRGQQVTLSCSPISGHRSVSWYQQTPGQGLQFLFEYFSETQRNKGNFPGRFSGRQFSNSRSEMNVSTLELGDSALYLCASSLATGAGTIYFGEGSWLTVV.

V is TRBV1 and J is TRBJ1-3; whether TRBD1, the table's D call, matches the DNA was not checked. TRBV1 represents a pseudogene. The CDR3 has 18 residues. This chain's CDR3 is CTSSPGTGGPYSGNTIYF. CDR3 sequence (DNA): TGCACCAGCAGCCCCGGGACAGGGGGCCCCTACTCTGGAAACACCATATATTTT.

V gene TRBV5-1 combines with J gene TRBJ2-1; 8 nucleotides match TRBD1. The CDR3 extends over 15 amino acids. The trim removed 7 bases at V and 0 bases at J, leaving 6 bases unmatched. CDR1 and CDR2 from the germline V gene are SGHRS and YFSETQ. The CDR3 loop is CASAETGGSYNEQFF. CDR3 sequence (DNA): TGCGCCAGCGCGGAAACAGGGGGCTCCTACAATGAGCAGTTCTTC.

The gene calls are TRBV28 and TRBJ2-6, with 8 bases fitting TRBD1. The CDR3 runs to 17 residues. The J segment lost 0 bases and the V segment lost 3 bases, leaving 4 bases of the junction unmatched. Germline CDR1 MDHEN, CDR2 SYDVKM. The CDR3 DNA is TGTGCCAGCAGTTTCCGGGACAGGTTCTCTGGGGCCAACGTCCTGACTTTC. This codes for CASSFRDRFSGANVLTF.

The V call is TRBV5-1, the J call TRBJ2-5; D might be TRBD2 (5 bases). Germline lookup yields CDR1 SGHRS and CDR2 YFSETQ. The V and J ends lost 4 bases and 2 bases respectively, with 12 bases between them. CDR3 length equals 14 residues. The CDR3 here is CASSPGGRQETQYF. CDR3 nucleotide sequence: TGCGCCAGCAGCCCGGGCGGGCGGCAAGAGACCCAGTACTTC.

This sequence joins TRBV7-2 and TRBJ2-1; 13 nucleotides line up with TRBD2. The germline V gene encodes CDR1 SGHTA and CDR2 FQGNSA. This CDR3 contains 16 residues. V shed 6 bases, J shed 9 bases, and the junction held 11 bases outside the gene matches. The CDR3 DNA reads as TGTGCCAGCAGTACAGGTGGACTAGCGGGAGTGGGTGAGCAGTTCTTC. Translation: CASSTGGLAGVGEQFF.

The chain has TRBV6-1 and TRBJ1-1, with D possibly matching TRBD1 (6 bases). The CDR3 has 15 residues. The V gene lost 6 bases and the J gene lost 1 base, with 15 bases spanning the gap. Germline-derived CDR1 and CDR2 are MNHNS and SASEGT. The CDR3 spells CASSGGGGTNTEAFF. The CDR3, as DNA: TGTGCCAGCAGCGGGGGCGGGGGGACGAACACTGAAGCTTTCTTT.

The CDR3 sequence is CAISDRLEGQPQHF. The CDR3 nucleotides are TGTGCCATCAGTGACCGCTTAGAGGGCCAGCCCCAGCATTTT. The rearrangement joins TRBV10-3 to TRBJ1-5; D gene uncertain. The V end lost 3 bases, the J end lost 7 bases, and 13 bases lay between the germline ends. The CDR3 runs to 14 residues. CDR1 is ENHRY and CDR2 is SYGVKD in the germline V gene.

The CDR3 region is CASSTGQGVGYEQYF. CDR3 bases: TGTGCCAGCAGCACGGGACAGGGGGTAGGCTACGAGCAGTACTTC. The gene calls are TRBV5-4 and TRBJ2-7; 11 bases match TRBD1. CDR3 length: 15 amino acids. J lost 3 bases, V lost 4 bases, and 6 bases had no gene match. The germline gives CDR1 SGHNT, CDR2 YYREEE (reference sequence).

The CDR3 DNA reads as TGCGCCAGCAGCTTAGGAACAGCTTTAAACTATGGCTACACCTTC. This translates into CASSLGTALNYGYTF. This rearrangement joins TRBV5-1 to TRBJ1-2; D is unresolved. Germline lookup yields CDR1 SGHRS and CDR2 YFSETQ. With 2 bases removed from V and 2 bases from J, the gap between germline ends came to 13 bases. This CDR3 is 15 amino acids long.